The present TCR beta chain was sequenced within a study of identical twins. Trimming left V 4 bases short and J 2 bases short, with 19 bases between. CDR3 length: 17 residues. TCRdb independently ran MiXCR on the 5' RACE reads; one entry per CDR3 protein. This sample has about 730,000 distinct CDR3 sequences, with less than 25% found just once. Another study also made use of these data, one on T cells expressing NK-cell markers. That work adds: HCMV seropositivity characterized seven of the eight sequenced donors, and seronegativity one.

Sequences were obtained from PBMCs. The source of this sequence is a woman between 18 and 29 years old in good health. This sequence joins TRBV12-3 or TRBV12-4 and TRBJ2-3; TRBD2 is a possible D gene (5 bases). The chain's CDR3 is CASSWAAGAGLTDTQYF. CDR3 sequence (DNA): TGTGCCAGCAGTTGGGCCGCTGGCGCCGGACTCACAGATACGCAGTATTTT.